The rows below give T cell receptor beta chains drawn from one sample of a study of T cells in Graves' hyperthyroidism and ophthalmopathy. TCRdb re-called the multiplex PCR reads with MiXCR, one entry per CDR3 protein. There are roughly 380,000 distinct CDR3 sequences in the sample; roughly an eighth occur only once, and around 5.3% lies in the top ten. Sequenced: blood. Source of these receptors: a young woman with Graves' hyperthyroidism. Both conserved end residues are part of each CDR3. The D gene is left open where the match is weak. Clone size is shown for a subset of rows, as once, few, many or a class of expanded clone.

size	D	J	V	DNA	CDR3
many	TRBD2	TRBJ2-1	TRBV6-2/TRBV6-3	TGTGCCAGCAGTAGTCGACTAGCGGGGAATGAGCAGTTCTTC	CASSSRLAGNEQFF
.	TRBD1	TRBJ2-4	TRBV28	TGTGCCAGCAGAGTCGGGACAGTCAAAAGCATTCAGTACTTC	CASRVGTVKSIQYF
many	TRBD2	TRBJ2-1	TRBV6-1	TGTGCCAGCAGTGAAGCTAGCGGGGCTTACAATGAGCAGTTCTTC	CASSEASGAYNEQFF
.	.	TRBJ1-2	TRBV5-4	TGTGCCAGCAGCTTAGCGGCGGCGGGCTACACCTTC	CASSLAAAGYTF
many	.	TRBJ2-7	TRBV6-5	TGTGCCAGCAGTTACGGGGGTAGGTACGAGCAGTACTTC	CASSYGGRYEQYF
many	.	TRBJ2-2	TRBV11-2	TGTGCCAGCAGCTTCTCAAGGAACACCGGGGAGCTGTTTTTT	CASSFSRNTGELFF
many	.	TRBJ1-2	TRBV7-3	TGTGCCAGCAGCTTTGGGACGGGGTCTCGATATGGCTACACCTTC	CASSFGTGSRYGYTF
many	TRBD2	TRBJ2-1	TRBV7-3	TGTGCCAGCAGTAGGCTAGCGGGAGAACTCAATGAGCAGTTCTTC	CASSRLAGELNEQFF
many	.	TRBJ2-5	TRBV24-1	TGTGCCACCAGTGACAGGGACGGCAAAGAGACCCAGTACTTC	CATSDRDGKETQYF
.	TRBD1	TRBJ1-1	TRBV12-3/TRBV12-4	TGTGCCAGCAGTCCCACAGGGGGGAATGAAGCTTTCTTT	CASSPTGGNEAFF
many	TRBD1	TRBJ2-1	TRBV6-1	TGTGCCAGCAGTCCAGATGGGACAGGGCGAGGCGAGCAGTTCTTC	CASSPDGTGRGEQFF
few	.	TRBJ1-1	TRBV20-1	TGCAGTGCTAGCGATACCGGGACGGGGGGCACTGAAGCTTTCTTT	CSASDTGTGGTEAFF
many	.	TRBJ2-3	TRBV7-3	TGTGCCAGCAGCTATACTAGTCAAGATACGCAGTATTTT	CASSYTSQDTQYF
many	TRBD2	TRBJ2-5	TRBV19	TGTGCCAGTAGTATGACCCAGGGAGGGGAGACCCAGTACTTC	CASSMTQGGETQYF
many	.	TRBJ2-1	TRBV25-1	TGTGCCAGCCAGGGGGCGGGGGTGTCGAATGAGCAGTTCTTC	CASQGAGVSNEQFF
many	.	TRBJ1-5	TRBV28	TGTGCCAGCAGCCCACGGGGGAGGGGGAATCAGCCCCAGCATTTT	CASSPRGRGNQPQHF
many	.	TRBJ2-4	TRBV6-1	TGTGCCAGCACCCCGGGACCGTTAGCCAAAAACATTCAGTACTTC	CASTPGPLAKNIQYF
few	.	TRBJ2-1	TRBV6-1	TGTGCCACCAGGGCCTACAATGAGCAGTTCTTC	CATRAYNEQFF
many	TRBD1	TRBJ2-1	TRBV5-1	TGCGCCAGCAGCTTCCGGGACAGGGTCTACAATGAGCAGTTCTTC	CASSFRDRVYNEQFF
few	.	TRBJ2-3	TRBV9	TGTGCCAGCAGCCGGACACTCAAGTTAGATACGCAGTATTTT	CASSRTLKLDTQYF
.	TRBD1	TRBJ1-3	TRBV30	TGTGCCTGGAGTGACCGGGACAGGTACTCTGGAAACACCATATATTTT	CAWSDRDRYSGNTIYF
many	.	TRBJ2-7	TRBV6-1	TGTGCCAGCAGTTCAGCGGAGGCCCCCTACGAGCAGTACTTC	CASSSAEAPYEQYF
many	TRBD2	TRBJ2-1	TRBV13	TGTGCCAGCAGCTCGACATCCCCGGGGGGAACCTACAATGAGCAGTTCTTC	CASSSTSPGGTYNEQFF
few	.	TRBJ1-1	TRBV20-1	TGCAGTGCTAGAGATTTCGGGGGGCGCCTCACTGAAGCTTTCTTT	CSARDFGGRLTEAFF
few	.	TRBJ1-1	TRBV7-2	TGTGCCAGCTTGGACAGTTTGAACACTGAAGCTTTCTTT	CASLDSLNTEAFF
many	TRBD1	TRBJ2-7	TRBV27	TGTGCCAGCAGTTTATTATTGGGGGACAGGGGCGTGCACGAGCAGTACTTC	CASSLLLGDRGVHEQYF
few	.	TRBJ1-1	TRBV28	TGTGCCAGCAGTCGGACCCGCCGGGAAGCTTTCTTT	CASSRTRREAFF
few	.	TRBJ1-2	TRBV5-4	TGTGCCAGCAGCTTGGCCATGGGCAGGTCCTATGGCTACACCTTC	CASSLAMGRSYGYTF
few	TRBD1	TRBJ2-5	TRBV6-2/TRBV6-3	TGTGCCGGCAGACGCACAGGGGGAGAGACCCAGTACTTC	CAGRRTGGETQYF
many	TRBD2	TRBJ2-3	TRBV20-1	TGCAGTGCTAGAGATACACTAGCGGGATCGGCGGATACGCAGTATTTT	CSARDTLAGSADTQYF
many	TRBD1	TRBJ1-3	TRBV6-6	TGTGCCAGCAGTTACTCCGGGACAGGGACGGGAAACACCATATATTTT	CASSYSGTGTGNTIYF
few	TRBD1	TRBJ2-1	TRBV6-1	TGTGCCAGCAGTGAAAGCGGGACAGGGGCAAATGAGCAGTTCTTC	CASSESGTGANEQFF
.	.	TRBJ1-6	TRBV2	TGTGCCAGCAGGGGGGACGGATCTTATTCACCCCTCCACTTT	CASRGDGSYSPLHF
many	TRBD1	TRBJ1-1	TRBV12-5	TGTGCTAGTGGTTTGGCACCGACAGGGGTAAGCGCTGAAGCTTTCTTT	CASGLAPTGVSAEAFF
few	.	TRBJ2-2	TRBV19	TGTGCCAGTAGTATATTCACACCCCAGGGTGCCGGGGAGCTGTTTTTT	CASSIFTPQGAGELFF
.	.	TRBJ2-7	TRBV20-1	TGCAGTGCTAGAGATTTGAGCGGCTCCTACGAGCAGTACTTC	CSARDLSGSYEQYF
many	TRBD2	TRBJ2-1	TRBV6-2/TRBV6-3	TGTGCCAGCAGTTACGGTAGCGGGAGGTCTGTTTGGAATGAGCAGTTCTTC	CASSYGSGRSVWNEQFF
many	TRBD1	TRBJ2-7	TRBV12-3/TRBV12-4	TGTGCCAGCAGTTCCCGACAGGGTAGAAACGAGCAGTACTTC	CASSSRQGRNEQYF
many	TRBD2	TRBJ2-7	TRBV6-2/TRBV6-3	TGTGCCAGCAGTAACCCCGGGACTAGCTACGAGCAGTACTTC	CASSNPGTSYEQYF
.	.	TRBJ1-2	TRBV3-1	TGTGCCAGCAGCCAGGCCGGCGGGTACGAGGACTATGGCTACACCTTC	CASSQAGGYEDYGYTF
many	.	TRBJ2-1	TRBV3-1	TGTGCCAGCAGCCCGACGCCCATTTACAATGAGCAGTTCTTC	CASSPTPIYNEQFF
many	TRBD2	TRBJ2-5	TRBV28	TGTGCCAGCTATACTAGCGAGGAGACCCAGTACTTC	CASYTSEETQYF
few	.	TRBJ2-2	TRBV6-1	TGTGCCAGCAGTGATAGGCAGGGGTCCACCGGGGAGCTGTTTTTT	CASSDRQGSTGELFF
.	.	TRBJ1-5	TRBV6-5	TGTGCCAGCAGTTACTCTAGGCAGGGTAATAATCAGCCCCAGCATTTT	CASSYSRQGNNQPQHF
many	TRBD1	TRBJ1-5	TRBV27	TGTGCCAGCAGTTTGTTCGGACAGGGGAGAAATCAGCCCCAGCATTTT	CASSLFGQGRNQPQHF
.	TRBD2	TRBJ2-1	TRBV7-9	TGTGCCAGCAGCCCCCCTAGCGGGAGGGCCGTCAATGAGCAGTTCTTC	CASSPPSGRAVNEQFF
.	TRBD2	TRBJ2-7	TRBV10-3	TGTGCCATCAGTGAGTCGACTAGCGCACACGAGCAGTACTTC	CAISESTSAHEQYF